Presented here are 23 T cell receptor beta chains from one specimen sequenced in a study of cytomegalovirus exposure and HLA in healthy donors. TCRdb's copy holds only in-frame clones and misses some; the assay was immunoSEQ multiplex PCR. The sample holds roughly 230,000 clones, 90% seen once. Specimen: PBMCs. Receptors originate from a woman aged 30 to 39 in good health and CMV-seronegative.

The chain uses TRBV5-1 and TRBJ1-1; TRBD1 aligns across 7 bases. The CDR3 has 15 amino acids. J was trimmed by 2 bases and V by 0 bases; bases with no gene match: 4. Germline loops: CDR1 SGHRS, CDR2 YFSETQ. The CDR3 loop is CASSLVGTVNTEAFF. In DNA form, the CDR3 reads TGCGCCAGCAGCTTGGTGGGGACAGTTAACACTGAAGCTTTCTTT.

This clone was observed a handful of times. Other DNA variants within this sample encode the same CDR3. The chain employs TRBV7-9 and TRBJ1-2; the D gene is possibly TRBD1 (6 bases). CDR3 length equals 14 residues. V was shortened by 1 base and J by 4 bases, with 10 bases between the two germline ends. Germline V lookup: CDR1 SEHNR, CDR2 FQNEAQ (reference sequence). For the CDR3, the DNA is TGTGCCAGCAGCTTAGTCGGACAGAGCTATGGCTACACCTTC. Translating it yields CASSLVGQSYGYTF.

This chain joins TRBV7-9 and TRBJ2-7; 8 bases match TRBD1. Germline V gene sequence: CDR1 SEHNR, CDR2 FQNEAQ (reference sequence). CDR3 length: 13 amino acids. The V segment lost 5 bases and the J segment 8 bases; nucleotides outside the gene matches: 8. CDR3 in DNA: TGTGCCAGCAGCCAGGGGGCAGGGGCTAAGCAGTACTTC. It encodes CASSQGAGAKQYF.

J is TRBJ2-1 and V is TRBV5-1, with TRBD2 matching over 16 bases. CDR1 is SGHRS and CDR2 is YFSETQ in the germline V gene. Losses at the gene ends were 4 bases for V and 7 bases for J; bases not matched to a gene: 2. There are 15 residues in the CDR3. The CDR3 sequence is CASSPGLAGGNEQFF. The CDR3 nucleotides are TGCGCCAGCAGCCCGGGACTAGCGGGAGGGAATGAGCAGTTCTTC.

In the case of this clone: Distinct nucleotide sequences in the sample also encode this CDR3. The rearrangement joins TRBV6-5 to TRBJ2-1, with TRBD2 matching over 9 bases. This CDR3 is built from 14 residues. In germline, CDR1 is MNHEY, CDR2 SVGAGI. Losses at the gene ends were 5 bases for V and 4 bases for J; bases not matched to a gene: 3. CDR3 sequence (DNA): TGTGCCAGCAGTATAGCGGGAGCGTACAATGAGCAGTTCTTC. Translated: CASSIAGAYNEQFF.

The gene calls are TRBV6-5 and TRBJ2-2; tentatively, D is TRBD2 (7 bases). CDR3 length: 16 residues. From germline, CDR1 is MNHEY and CDR2 SVGAGI. V gave up 2 bases and J gave up 4 bases, with 14 bases separating them. The CDR3 sequence is CASSYPGGRGTGELFF. The CDR3 coding sequence is TGTGCCAGCAGTTACCCGGGGGGCAGGGGCACCGGGGAGCTGTTTTTT.

On this clone itself: The same CDR3 arises from other DNA sequences in this sample as well. J is TRBJ2-7 and V is TRBV5-1; possible D gene TRBD1, 6 bases. CDR3 length: 13 residues. V was pared by 0 bases and J by 3 bases, with 7 bases between. Looked up from germline, CDR1 is SGHRS and CDR2 is YFSETQ. CDR3 residues: CASSLAQGYEQYF. The CDR3 nucleotides read TGCGCCAGCAGCTTGGCACAGGGCTACGAGCAGTACTTC.

The chain is built from TRBV28 and TRBJ1-4; D perhaps matches TRBD1 (6 bases). Trimming shortened V by 2 bases and J by 7 bases, and 14 bases separated the two germline ends. Germline V CDR1 and CDR2: MDHEN, SYDVKM. The CDR3 runs 15 residues. The CDR3 reads CASSLRQAGVEKLFF. The CDR3 coding sequence is TGTGCCAGCAGTTTACGACAGGCAGGCGTTGAAAAACTGTTTTTT.

The chain has TRBV5-4 and TRBJ2-5, with a possible D match to TRBD2 (6 bases). The CDR3 runs to 15 residues. V was trimmed by 4 bases and J by 5 bases, leaving 18 bases between them. CDR1 SGHNT and CDR2 YYREEE come from the germline V gene (reference sequence). The CDR3 nucleotides read TGTGCCAGCAGCCGCCGGGGAGGAATAGGGGAGACCCAGTACTTC. Protein: CASSRRGGIGETQYF.

V and J are TRBV27 and TRBJ2-6, with D perhaps assigned TRBD1 or TRBD2 (5 bases each). Per germline, CDR1 MNHEY and CDR2 SMNVEV (reference sequence). There are 16 residues in the CDR3. The V gene lost 8 bases and the J gene lost 3 bases, with 17 bases spanning the gap. The CDR3 DNA reads as TGTGCCAGCGCCCGGGACCCCATTGGTGGGGCCAACGTCCTGACTTTC. Translated: CASARDPIGGANVLTF.

The chain combines TRBV6-4 with TRBJ2-7; D gene unclear. The germline V gene has CDR1 MRHNA and CDR2 SNTAGT. Trimming cost V 11 bases and J 3 bases, with 20 bases left between them. The CDR3 is 14 residues long. Here the CDR3 DNA reads TGTGCCGGCCGATGGATAGGTCTTTGCTACGAGCAGTACTTC. Residues: CAGRWIGLCYEQYF.

The chain has TRBV6-6 and TRBJ2-1; the D gene is possibly TRBD2 (6 bases). V was trimmed by 2 bases and J by 8 bases, leaving 16 bases between them. Germline assignment: CDR1 MNHNY and CDR2 SVGAGI (reference sequence). The CDR3 runs to 15 residues. The CDR3 spells CASSYPSASFYEQFF. CDR3 DNA sequence: TGTGCCAGCAGTTACCCTAGCGCCAGTTTCTATGAGCAGTTCTTC.

The J gene is TRBJ1-2, the V gene TRBV29-1; D ambiguous. Germline loops: CDR1 SQVTM, CDR2 ANQGSEA. Trimming removed 1 base at V and 5 bases at J, with 17 bases between. This CDR3 has 15 amino acids. The CDR3 here is CSVEGNSFLGYGYTF. The CDR3, as DNA: TGCAGCGTTGAAGGGAATTCCTTCCTCGGGTATGGCTACACCTTC.

The chain is built from TRBV5-4 and TRBJ2-3; 11 bases align to TRBD2. V lost 1 base, J lost 2 bases, and 15 bases stayed unmatched. Germline V lookup: CDR1 SGHNT, CDR2 YYREEE (reference sequence). There are 20 residues in the CDR3. CDR3 region: CASSLFQLAGVSENTDTQYF. As DNA, the CDR3 is TGTGCCAGCAGCTTGTTTCAACTAGCGGGAGTTTCGGAAAACACAGATACGCAGTATTTT. Filled out from reference TRBV5-4 and TRBJ2-3, the complete variable domain reads ETGVTQSPTHLIKTRGQQVTLRCSSQSGHNTVSWYQQALGQGPQFIFQYYREEENGRGNFPPRFSGLQFPNYSSELNVNALELDDSALYLCASSLFQLAGVSENTDTQYFGPGTRLTVL.

The chain employs TRBV7-3 and TRBJ2-5, with 9 bases aligning to TRBD1. The CDR3 is 15 amino acids. The J segment lost 5 bases and the V segment lost 4 bases, leaving 8 bases of the junction unmatched. Looked up from germline, CDR1 is SGHTA and CDR2 is FQGTGA. The CDR3 sequence is CASSSRQGGRETQYF. CDR3 nucleotide sequence: TGTGCCAGCAGCTCCCGACAGGGGGGACGGGAGACCCAGTACTTC.

The chain joins TRBV7-7 to TRBJ2-5; D unresolved. V lost 1 base and J 5 bases, leaving 8 bases between the germline ends. The CDR3 is 13 residues long. Germline V gene lookup returns CDR1 SSHAT and CDR2 FNYEAQ (reference sequence). CDR3 sequence: CASSLEILETQYF. The CDR3 nucleotides read TGTGCCAGCAGCTTAGAAATCTTGGAGACCCAGTACTTC.

This rearrangement joins TRBV9 to TRBJ2-3; D is ambiguous. Between the trimmed V and J ends, which lost 1 base and 5 bases, there was a span of 8 bases. CDR1 SGDLS and CDR2 YYNGEE come from the germline V gene. The CDR3 is 13 amino acids. The CDR3 DNA reads TGTGCCAGCAGCGTACTAATGGGAGATACGCAGTATTTT. Translation: CASSVLMGDTQYF. Supplemented by reference TRBV9 and TRBJ2-3, the full variable domain reads DSGVTQTPKHLITATGQRVTLRCSPRSGDLSVYWYQQSLDQGLQFLIQYYNGEERAKGNILERFSAQQFPDLHSELNLSSLELGDSALYFCASSVLMGDTQYFGPGTRLTVL.

The CDR3 DNA reads TGTGCCAGCAGCGTAGGAGGGGTTGGGGAGCTGTTTTTT. Amino acid sequence: CASSVGGVGELFF. This chain uses TRBV9 with TRBJ2-2; D possibly matches TRBD1 or TRBD2 (5 bases each). The CDR3 contains 13 residues. Deletions cut 0 bases from V and 8 bases from J, with 8 bases between. Germline CDR1 SGDLS, CDR2 YYNGEE.

In the case of this clone: Other DNA sequences from this sample encode an identical CDR3 as well. This chain connects TRBV29-1 to TRBJ2-3; D unclear. Germline assignment: CDR1 SQVTM and CDR2 ANQGSEA. Trimming removed 4 bases from V and 0 bases from J, with 8 bases in between. The CDR3 is made up of 13 amino acids. DNA of the CDR3: TGCAGCGTTGTAGTGGGTAGCACAGATACGCAGTATTTT. The encoded protein is CSVVVGSTDTQYF.

V usage is TRBV28 and J usage is TRBJ1-4; possible D gene TRBD1, 5 bases. The CDR3 length is 15 residues. Trimming cost V 6 bases and J 0 bases, with 11 bases left between them. CDR1 is MDHEN, CDR2 SYDVKM, per germline. The CDR3 sequence: CASRTMTATNEKLFF. The CDR3 nucleotides are TGTGCCAGCAGGACAATGACAGCAACTAATGAAAAACTGTTTTTT.

The V and J genes are TRBV25-1 and TRBJ2-2; 9 bases are a match to TRBD2. Germline V gene data show CDR1 as MGHDK and CDR2 as SYGVNS. V lost 3 bases and J lost 5; bases outside the gene matches: 10. The length of the CDR3 is 17 residues. Written as DNA, the CDR3 is TGTGCCAGCAGTGATCTCGTTAGCGGGAGAGGGACCGGGGAGCTGTTTTTT. As protein: CASSDLVSGRGTGELFF.

This clone was recorded once. V usage is TRBV4-1 and J usage is TRBJ2-5, with D perhaps matching TRBD1 or TRBD2 (6 bases each). Looked up from germline, CDR1 is MGHRA and CDR2 is YSYEKL. This CDR3 contains 13 residues. V lost 0 bases to trimming and J lost 7 bases, with 9 bases between them. For the CDR3, the DNA is TGCGCCAGCAGCCAAGACAGGGGAGGGACCCAGTACTTC. Amino acid sequence: CASSQDRGGTQYF.

This clone was seen once. V usage is TRBV28 and J usage is TRBJ1-1; perhaps TRBD1 as D (6 bases). Germline V CDR1 and CDR2: MDHEN, SYDVKM. CDR3 length: 15 amino acids. The ends were cut back, 6 bases at V and 0 bases at J, with 14 bases in the middle. The CDR3 region is CASSSAGVLNTEAFF. The CDR3 DNA is TGTGCCAGCAGCTCCGCAGGGGTGTTGAACACTGAAGCTTTCTTT. The whole variable domain, remainder taken from reference TRBV28 and TRBJ1-1, is DVKVTQSSRYLVKRTGEKVFLECVQDMDHENMFWYRQDPGLGLRLIYFSYDVKMKEKGDIPEGYSVSREKKERFSLILESASTNQTSMYLCASSSAGVLNTEAFFGQGTRLTVV.